Described below is a single TCR beta chain sequence and its context. The data were obtained in a study of T-cell memory formation after mild COVID-19. CDR3 size: 16 residues. Trimming pared 5 bases from V and 2 bases from J, leaving 17 bases between. Germline V lookup: CDR1 SGHTA, CDR2 FQGNSA. Constant-segment-primed 5'RACE gave TCR alpha and TCR beta cDNA libraries with sample barcodes and UMIs. In TCRdb, the 5' RACE reads were re-called with MiXCR into one record per CDR3 protein. Counted here are about 290,000 distinct CDR3 sequences, roughly 17% occurring once; the ten biggest clones make up more than 20%.

This clonotype was obtained from a man aged 18-30 years who had mild COVID-19 (a few samples of this study predate the infection). Cell type and time point are not known. The chain is built from TRBV7-2 and TRBJ2-3; D is unresolved. The specimen sequenced was PBMCs or a T cell subset sorted from them (not recorded which). CDR3 coding DNA: TGTGCCAGCAGCCCGCTGGCACAGCGTAACACAGATACGCAGTATTTT. Protein: CASSPLAQRNTDTQYF.